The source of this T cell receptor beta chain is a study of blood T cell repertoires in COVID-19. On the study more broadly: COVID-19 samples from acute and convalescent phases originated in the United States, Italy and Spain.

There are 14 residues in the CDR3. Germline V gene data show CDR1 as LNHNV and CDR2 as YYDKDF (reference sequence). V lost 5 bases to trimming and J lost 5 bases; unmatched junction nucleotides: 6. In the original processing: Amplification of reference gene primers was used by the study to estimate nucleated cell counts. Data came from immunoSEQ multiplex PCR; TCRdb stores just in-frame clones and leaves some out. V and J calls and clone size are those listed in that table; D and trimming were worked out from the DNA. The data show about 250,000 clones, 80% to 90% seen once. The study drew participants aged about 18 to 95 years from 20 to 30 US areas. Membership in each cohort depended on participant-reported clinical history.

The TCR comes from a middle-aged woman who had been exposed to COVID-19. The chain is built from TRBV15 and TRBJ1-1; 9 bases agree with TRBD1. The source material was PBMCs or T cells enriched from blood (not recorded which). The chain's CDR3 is CATSGTGGWTEAFF. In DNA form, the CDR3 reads TGTGCCACCAGCGGAACAGGGGGCTGGACTGAAGCTTTCTTT.